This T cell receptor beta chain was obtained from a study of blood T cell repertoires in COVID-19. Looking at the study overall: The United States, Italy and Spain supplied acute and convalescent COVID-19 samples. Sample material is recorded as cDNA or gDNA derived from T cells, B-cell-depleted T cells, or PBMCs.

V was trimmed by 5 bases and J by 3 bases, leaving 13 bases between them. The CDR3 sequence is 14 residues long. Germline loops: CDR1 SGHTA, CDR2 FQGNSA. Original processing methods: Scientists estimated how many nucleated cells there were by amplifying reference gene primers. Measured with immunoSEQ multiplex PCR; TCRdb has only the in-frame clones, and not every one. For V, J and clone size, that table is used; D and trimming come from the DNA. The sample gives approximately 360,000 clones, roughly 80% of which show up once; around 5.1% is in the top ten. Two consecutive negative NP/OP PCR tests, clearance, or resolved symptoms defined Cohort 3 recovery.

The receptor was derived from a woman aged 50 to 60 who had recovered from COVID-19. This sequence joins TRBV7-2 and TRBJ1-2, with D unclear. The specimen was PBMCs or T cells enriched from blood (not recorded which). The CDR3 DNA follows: TGTGCCAGCAGCACAGAGCTGGTTTACTATGGCTACACCTTC. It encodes CASSTELVYYGYTF.